Included here is one TCR beta chain sequence, with context. The antigen is unknown. The source of the sample is a study of OX40 agonist ivuxolimab in advanced cancers. About the research overall: Ivuxolimab is a fully human IgG2 antibody that activates OX40 (CD134). General study findings and limits: Among patients with partial responses at 0.1-3.0 mg/kg, clonal expansion was among the lowest. At doses 0.1 to 3.0 mg/kg, CD4+ and CD8+ clones expanded. Several nonresponders also turned out to have low normalized T-cell clonal expansion.

The CDR3 loop spans 15 amino acids. Germline assignment: CDR1 SGHKS and CDR2 YYEKEE (reference sequence). Trimming cost V 0 bases and J 4 bases, with 13 bases left between them. The table came from immunoSEQ multiplex PCR; TCRdb's copy has only in-frame clones and leaves some out. The profile covers 55,000 to 60,000 clones, with about four fifths appearing a single time and less than 0.85% taken by the ten largest. The input for sequencing was CD4+ or CD8+ T cells sorted from blood, taken in a trial of the OX40 agonist ivuxolimab. The origin of this receptor is an adult with an advanced solid tumor such as melanoma, head and neck, liver or kidney cancer. This chain joins TRBV5-5 and TRBJ1-2, with D unresolved. The CDR3 nucleotides read TGTGCCAGCAGCTTGGGCTGGGGAATGGCCTATGGCTACACCTTC. This gives the protein CASSLGWGMAYGYTF.